The entry below describes one T cell receptor beta chain. Antigen specificity is unknown. The entry originates in a study of response to subunit inactivated influenza vaccine. Study-wide findings and caveats: With each seasonal influenza vaccination, the authors suggested, few new T cells are recruited.

In germline, CDR1 is DFQATT, CDR2 SNEGSKA (reference sequence). V shed 7 bases and J 10 bases; nucleotides not matched to a gene: 9. The CDR3 has 13 amino acids. TCRdb re-called the RT-PCR reads through MiXCR, storing one row per CDR3 protein. The table lists roughly 500,000 distinct CDR3 sequences, 16% of them singletons. This TCR came from a man aged 50-75 years who received an inactivated influenza vaccine. The material was CD4+ T cells sorted from PBMCs, obtained less than 25 months after vaccination. V is TRBV20-1 and J is TRBJ2-7; 14 nucleotides line up with TRBD2. CDR3 nucleotide sequence: TGCAGTGTTTTGACTAGCGGGGGGGGTTACCAGTACTTC. Protein sequence: CSVLTSGGGYQYF.